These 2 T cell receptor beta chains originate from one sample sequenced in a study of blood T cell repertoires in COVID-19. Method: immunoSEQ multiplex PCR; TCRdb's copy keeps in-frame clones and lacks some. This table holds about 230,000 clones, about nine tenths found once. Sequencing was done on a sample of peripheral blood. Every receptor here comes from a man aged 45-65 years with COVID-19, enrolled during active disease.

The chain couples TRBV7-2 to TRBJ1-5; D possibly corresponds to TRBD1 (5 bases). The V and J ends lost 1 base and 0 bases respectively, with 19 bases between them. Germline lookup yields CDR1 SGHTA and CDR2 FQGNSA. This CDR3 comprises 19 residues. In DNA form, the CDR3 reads TGTGCCAGCAGCTTAGAGGCCCCGGCGGGGGGTTATAGCAATCAGCCCCAGCATTTT. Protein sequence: CASSLEAPAGGYSNQPQHF.

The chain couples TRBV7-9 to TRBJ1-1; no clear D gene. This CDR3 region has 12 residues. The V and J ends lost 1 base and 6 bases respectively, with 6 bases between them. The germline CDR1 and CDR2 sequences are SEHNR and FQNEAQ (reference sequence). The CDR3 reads CASSLGASEAFF. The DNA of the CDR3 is TGTGCCAGCAGCTTAGGGGCCTCTGAAGCTTTCTTT.